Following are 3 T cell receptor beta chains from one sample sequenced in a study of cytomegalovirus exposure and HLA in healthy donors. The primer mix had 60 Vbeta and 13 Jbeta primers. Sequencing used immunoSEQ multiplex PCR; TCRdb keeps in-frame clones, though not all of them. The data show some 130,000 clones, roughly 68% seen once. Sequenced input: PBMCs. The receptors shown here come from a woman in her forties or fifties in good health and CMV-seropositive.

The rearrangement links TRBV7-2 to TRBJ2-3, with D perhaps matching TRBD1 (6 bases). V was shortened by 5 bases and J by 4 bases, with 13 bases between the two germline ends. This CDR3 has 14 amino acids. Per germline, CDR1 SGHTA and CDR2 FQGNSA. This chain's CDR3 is CASSPEQGPDTQYF. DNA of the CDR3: TGTGCCAGCAGCCCCGAACAGGGACCAGATACGCAGTATTTT.

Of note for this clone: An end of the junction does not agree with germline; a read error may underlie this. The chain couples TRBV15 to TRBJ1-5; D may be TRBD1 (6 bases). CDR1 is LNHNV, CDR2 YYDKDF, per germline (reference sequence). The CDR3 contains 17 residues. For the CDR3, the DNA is TGTGCCACCAGCAGGCGCGCAGGAGGGGGAGGGTATCAACCCCAGCATTTT. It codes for CATSRRAGGGGYQPQHF.

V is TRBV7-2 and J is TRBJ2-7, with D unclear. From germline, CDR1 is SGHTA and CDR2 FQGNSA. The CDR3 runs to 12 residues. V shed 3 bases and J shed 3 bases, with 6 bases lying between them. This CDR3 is CASSFNSYEQYF. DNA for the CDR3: TGTGCCAGCAGCTTTAATAGCTACGAGCAGTACTTC.